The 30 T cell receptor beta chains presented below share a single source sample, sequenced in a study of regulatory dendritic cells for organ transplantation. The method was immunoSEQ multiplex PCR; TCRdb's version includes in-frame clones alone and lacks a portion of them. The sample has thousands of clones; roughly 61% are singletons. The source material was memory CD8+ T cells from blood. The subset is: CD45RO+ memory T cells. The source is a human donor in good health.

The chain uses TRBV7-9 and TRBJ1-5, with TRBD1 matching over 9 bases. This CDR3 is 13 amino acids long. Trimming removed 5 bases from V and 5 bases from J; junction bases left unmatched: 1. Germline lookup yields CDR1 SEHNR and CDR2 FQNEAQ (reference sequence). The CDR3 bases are TGTGCCAGCAGCGGGGACAGGGATCAGCCCCAGCATTTT. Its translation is CASSGDRDQPQHF.

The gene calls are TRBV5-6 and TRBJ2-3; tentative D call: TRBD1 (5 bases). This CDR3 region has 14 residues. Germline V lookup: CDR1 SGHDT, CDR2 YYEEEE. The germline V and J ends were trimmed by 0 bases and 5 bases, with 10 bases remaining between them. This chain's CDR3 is CASSLGAGRDTQYF. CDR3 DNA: TGTGCCAGCAGCTTGGGTGCAGGGCGAGATACGCAGTATTTT.

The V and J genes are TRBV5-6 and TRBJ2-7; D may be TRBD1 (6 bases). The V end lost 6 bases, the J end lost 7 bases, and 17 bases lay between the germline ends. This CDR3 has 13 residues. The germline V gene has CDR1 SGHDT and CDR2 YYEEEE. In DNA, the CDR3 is TGTGCCAGCAACCCCTCCGGGACACCGGAGCAGTACTTC. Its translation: CASNPSGTPEQYF.

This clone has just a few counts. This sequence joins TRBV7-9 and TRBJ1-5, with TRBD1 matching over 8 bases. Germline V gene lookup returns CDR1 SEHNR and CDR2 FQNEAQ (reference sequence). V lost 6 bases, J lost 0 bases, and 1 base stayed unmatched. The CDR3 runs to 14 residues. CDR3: CASSQGASNQPQHF. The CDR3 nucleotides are TGTGCCAGCAGTCAGGGGGCTAGCAATCAGCCCCAGCATTTT.

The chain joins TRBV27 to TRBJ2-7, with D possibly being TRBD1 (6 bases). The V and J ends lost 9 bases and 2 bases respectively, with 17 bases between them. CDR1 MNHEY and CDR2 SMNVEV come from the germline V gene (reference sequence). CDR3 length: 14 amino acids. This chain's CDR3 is CASQNRDNTYEQYF. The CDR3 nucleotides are TGTGCCAGTCAAAACCGGGACAATACCTACGAGCAGTACTTC.

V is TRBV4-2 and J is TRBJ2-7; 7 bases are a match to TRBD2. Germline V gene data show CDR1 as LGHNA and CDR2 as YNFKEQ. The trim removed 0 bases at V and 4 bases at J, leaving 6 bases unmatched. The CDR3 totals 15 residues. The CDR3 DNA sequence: TGTGCCAGCAGCCAAGATGGGCCGCGGGGGTACGAGCAGTACTTC. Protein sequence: CASSQDGPRGYEQYF.

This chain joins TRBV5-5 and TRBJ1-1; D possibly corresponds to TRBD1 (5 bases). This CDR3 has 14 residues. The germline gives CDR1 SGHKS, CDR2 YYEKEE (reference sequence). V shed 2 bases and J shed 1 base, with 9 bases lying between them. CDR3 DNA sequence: TGTGCCAGCAGCTTCGTAACAGGGAACACTGAAGCTTTCTTT. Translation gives CASSFVTGNTEAFF.

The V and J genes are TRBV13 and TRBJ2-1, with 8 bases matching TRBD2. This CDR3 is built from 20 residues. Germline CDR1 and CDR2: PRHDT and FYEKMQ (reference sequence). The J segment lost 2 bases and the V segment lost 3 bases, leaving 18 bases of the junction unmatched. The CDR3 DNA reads TGTGCCAGCAGCTTTACCGGGACTAGAGGTACGGGATGGGCCTACAATGAGCAGTTCTTC. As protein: CASSFTGTRGTGWAYNEQFF.

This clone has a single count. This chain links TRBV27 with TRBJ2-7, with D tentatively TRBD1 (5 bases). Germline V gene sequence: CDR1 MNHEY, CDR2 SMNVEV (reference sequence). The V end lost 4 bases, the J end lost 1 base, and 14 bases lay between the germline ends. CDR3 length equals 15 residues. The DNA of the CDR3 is TGTGCCAGCAGTTCGACCCGACAGATATCCTACGAGCAGTACTTC. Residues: CASSSTRQISYEQYF.

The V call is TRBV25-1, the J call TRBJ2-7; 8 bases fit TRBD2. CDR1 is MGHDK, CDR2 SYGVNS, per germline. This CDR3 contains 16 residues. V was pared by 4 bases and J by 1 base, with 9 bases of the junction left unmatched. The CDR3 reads CASSVGSGGLSYEQYF. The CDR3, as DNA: TGTGCCAGCAGTGTGGGGAGCGGGGGCCTTTCCTACGAGCAGTACTTC.

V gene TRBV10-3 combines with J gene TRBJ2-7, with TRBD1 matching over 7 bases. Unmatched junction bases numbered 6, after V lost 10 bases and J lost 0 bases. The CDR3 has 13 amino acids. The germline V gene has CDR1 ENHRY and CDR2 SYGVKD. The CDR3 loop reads CATGTENSYEQYF. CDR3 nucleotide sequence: TGTGCCACCGGGACAGAGAACTCCTACGAGCAGTACTTC.

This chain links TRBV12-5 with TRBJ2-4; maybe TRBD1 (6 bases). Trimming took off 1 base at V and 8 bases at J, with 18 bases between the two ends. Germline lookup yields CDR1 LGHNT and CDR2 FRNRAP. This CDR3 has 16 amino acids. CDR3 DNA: TGTGCTAGTGGTTTGGGGGCAGGGCCACAGGGCGACATTCAGTACTTC. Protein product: CASGLGAGPQGDIQYF.

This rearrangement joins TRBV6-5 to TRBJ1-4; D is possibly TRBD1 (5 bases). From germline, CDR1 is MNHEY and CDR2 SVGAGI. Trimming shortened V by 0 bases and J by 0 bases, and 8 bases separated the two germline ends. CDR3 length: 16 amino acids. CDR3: CASSYSGGATNEKLFF. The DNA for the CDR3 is TGTGCCAGCAGTTACTCGGGGGGTGCAACTAATGAAAAACTGTTTTTT.

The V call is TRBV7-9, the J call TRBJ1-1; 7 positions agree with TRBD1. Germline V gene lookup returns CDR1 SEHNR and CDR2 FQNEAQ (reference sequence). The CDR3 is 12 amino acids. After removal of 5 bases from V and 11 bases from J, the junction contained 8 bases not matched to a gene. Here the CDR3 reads CASSPPTGKAFF. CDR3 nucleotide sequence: TGTGCCAGCAGCCCTCCGACAGGGAAGGCTTTCTTT.

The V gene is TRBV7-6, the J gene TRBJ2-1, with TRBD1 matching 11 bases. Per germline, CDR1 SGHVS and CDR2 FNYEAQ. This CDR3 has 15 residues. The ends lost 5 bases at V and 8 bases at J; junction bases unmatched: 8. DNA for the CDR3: TGTGCCAGCAGCGGTGGGACAGGGGGTTACGATGAGCAGTTCTTC. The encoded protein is CASSGGTGGYDEQFF.

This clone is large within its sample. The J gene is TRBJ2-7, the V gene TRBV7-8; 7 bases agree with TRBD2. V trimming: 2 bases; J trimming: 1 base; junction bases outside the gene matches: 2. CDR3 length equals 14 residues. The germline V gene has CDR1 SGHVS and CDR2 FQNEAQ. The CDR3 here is CASSLLGGSYEQYF. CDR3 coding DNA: TGTGCCAGCAGCTTACTCGGGGGGTCCTACGAGCAGTACTTC.

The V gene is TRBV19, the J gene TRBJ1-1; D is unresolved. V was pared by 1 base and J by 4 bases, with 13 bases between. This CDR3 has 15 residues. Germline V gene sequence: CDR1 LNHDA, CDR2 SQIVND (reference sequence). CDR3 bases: TGTGCCAGTAGTATAGTTGACTCTGAGAGCACTGAAGCTTTCTTT. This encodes CASSIVDSESTEAFF.

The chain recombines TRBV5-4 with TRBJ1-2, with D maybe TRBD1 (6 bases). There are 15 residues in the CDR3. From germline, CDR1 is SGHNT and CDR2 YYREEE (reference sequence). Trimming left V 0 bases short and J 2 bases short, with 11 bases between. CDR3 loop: CASSLDRVPNYGYTF. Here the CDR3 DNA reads TGTGCCAGCAGCTTGGACAGGGTCCCAAACTATGGCTACACCTTC.

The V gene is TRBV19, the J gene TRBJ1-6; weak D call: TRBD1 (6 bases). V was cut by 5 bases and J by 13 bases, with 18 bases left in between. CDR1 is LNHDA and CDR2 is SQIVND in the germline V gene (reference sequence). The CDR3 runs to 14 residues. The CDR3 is CASSLTGFRRPLHF. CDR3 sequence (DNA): TGTGCCAGTAGTCTAACAGGGTTTCGGCGGCCCCTCCACTTT.

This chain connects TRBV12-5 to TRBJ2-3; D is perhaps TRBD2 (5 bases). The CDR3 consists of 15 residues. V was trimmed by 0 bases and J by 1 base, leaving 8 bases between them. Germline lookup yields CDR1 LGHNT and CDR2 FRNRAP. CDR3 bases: TGTGCTAGTGGTTTGGTAGTCGGGGGCACAGATACGCAGTATTTT. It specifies CASGLVVGGTDTQYF.

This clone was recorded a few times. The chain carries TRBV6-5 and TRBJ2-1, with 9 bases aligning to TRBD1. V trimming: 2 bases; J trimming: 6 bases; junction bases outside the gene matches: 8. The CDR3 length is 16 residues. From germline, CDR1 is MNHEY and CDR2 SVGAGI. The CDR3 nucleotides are TGTGCCAGCAGTTACCAAAACCGGGACAGGGTCAATGAGCAGTTCTTC. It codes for CASSYQNRDRVNEQFF.

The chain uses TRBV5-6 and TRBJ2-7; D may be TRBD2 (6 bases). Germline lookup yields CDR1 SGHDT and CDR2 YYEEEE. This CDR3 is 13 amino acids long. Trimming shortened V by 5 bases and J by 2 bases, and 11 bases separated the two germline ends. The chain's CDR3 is CASSPRGPYEQYF. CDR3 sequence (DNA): TGTGCCAGCAGTCCGCGGGGCCCCTACGAGCAGTACTTC. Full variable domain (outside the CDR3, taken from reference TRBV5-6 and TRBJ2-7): DAGVTQSPTHLIKTRGQQVTLRCSPKSGHDTVSWYQQALGQGPQFIFQYYEEEERQRGNFPDRFSGHQFPNYSSELNVNALLLGDSALYLCASSPRGPYEQYFGPGTRLTVT.

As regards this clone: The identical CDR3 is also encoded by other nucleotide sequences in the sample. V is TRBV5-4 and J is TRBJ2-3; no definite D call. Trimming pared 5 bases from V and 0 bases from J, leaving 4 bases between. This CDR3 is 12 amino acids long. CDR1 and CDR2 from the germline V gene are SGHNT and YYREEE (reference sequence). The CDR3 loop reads CASSRSTDTQYF. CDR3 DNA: TGTGCCAGCAGTAGAAGCACAGATACGCAGTATTTT.

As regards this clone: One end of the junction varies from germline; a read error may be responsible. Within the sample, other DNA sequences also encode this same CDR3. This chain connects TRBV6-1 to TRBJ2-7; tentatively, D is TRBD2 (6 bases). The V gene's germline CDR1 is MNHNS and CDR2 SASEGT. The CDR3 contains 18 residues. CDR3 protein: CASREESVGVEGLYEQYF. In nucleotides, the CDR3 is TGTGCCAGCAGGGAAGAATCGGTCGGGGTGGAGGGCCTCTACGAGCAGTACTTC.

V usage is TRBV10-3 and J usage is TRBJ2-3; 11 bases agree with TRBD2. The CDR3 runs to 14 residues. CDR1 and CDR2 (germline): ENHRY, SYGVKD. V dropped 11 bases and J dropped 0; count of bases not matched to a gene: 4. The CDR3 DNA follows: TGTGCCTCGTCTAGCGGGGGGAGCACAGATACGCAGTATTTT. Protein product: CASSSGGSTDTQYF.

CDR3 DNA: TGTGCCAGTATCTCCAAACAGGGGGCGCCTGGCTACACCTTC. Its translation: CASISKQGAPGYTF. J is TRBJ1-2 and V is TRBV19; 9 nucleotides match TRBD1. Germline V CDR1 and CDR2: LNHDA, SQIVND (reference sequence). The CDR3 sequence is 14 residues long. The V and J ends lost 7 bases and 7 bases, in that order; junction bases with no gene match: 10. Drawing the rest from reference TRBV19 and TRBJ1-2, the complete variable domain is DGGITQSPKYLFRKEGQNVTLSCEQNLNHDAMYWYRQDPGQGLRLIYYSQIVNDFQKGDIAEGYSVSREKKESFPLTVTSAQKNPTAFYLCASISKQGAPGYTFGSGTRLTVV.

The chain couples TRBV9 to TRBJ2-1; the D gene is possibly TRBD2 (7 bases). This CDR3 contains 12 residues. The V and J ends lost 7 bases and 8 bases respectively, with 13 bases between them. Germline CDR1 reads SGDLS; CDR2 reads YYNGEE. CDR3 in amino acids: CASGEGGDEQFF. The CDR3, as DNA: TGTGCCAGCGGCGAAGGGGGGGATGAGCAGTTCTTC.

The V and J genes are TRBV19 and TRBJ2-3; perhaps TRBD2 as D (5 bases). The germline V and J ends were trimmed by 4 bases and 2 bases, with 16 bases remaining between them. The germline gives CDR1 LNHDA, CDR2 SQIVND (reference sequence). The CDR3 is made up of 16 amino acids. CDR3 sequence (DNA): TGTGCCAGTAGTACCTCCCCTGGACTCTACACAGATACGCAGTATTTT. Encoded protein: CASSTSPGLYTDTQYF.

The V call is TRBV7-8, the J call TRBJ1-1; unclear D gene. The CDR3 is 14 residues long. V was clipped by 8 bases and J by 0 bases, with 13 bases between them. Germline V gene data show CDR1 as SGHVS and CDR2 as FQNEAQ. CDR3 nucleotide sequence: TGTGCCAGCCTCGAGACCAGGATGAACACTGAAGCTTTCTTT. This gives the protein CASLETRMNTEAFF.

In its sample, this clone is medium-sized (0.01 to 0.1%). The CDR3: CASSYGTAANYGYTF. In DNA, the CDR3 is TGTGCCAGCAGTTACGGGACAGCAGCTAACTATGGCTACACCTTC. The J gene is TRBJ1-2, the V gene TRBV6-6, with 7 bases matching TRBD1. Looked up from germline, CDR1 is MNHNY and CDR2 is SVGAGI (reference sequence). Unmatched junction bases numbered 3, after V lost 2 bases and J lost 0 bases. CDR3 length equals 15 residues.